Here is one TCR beta chain with its context. No antigen is known for it. There are no base qualities to consult, and no much larger clone falls within one base. The treatment or condition label of this sample denotes: preoperative locoregional IRX-2 cytokine immunotherapy. The samples were obtained from a phase Ib study that tested preoperative, locoregional IRX-2 cytokine immunotherapy designed to prime immune responses. Donors were patients with early-stage breast cancer who received IRX-2 before surgery. These data come from a study of preoperative IRX-2 immunotherapy in early breast cancer (dated by TCRdb to the late 2010s). CDR1 is given as SQVTM and CDR2 as ANQGSEA, both from the germline V gene. The CDR3 holds 15 amino acids from the cysteine to the phenylalanine. Of the read, only the CDR3 DNA is kept; its 45 bases are in frame from base 1. Cut back by 2 bases and 4 bases, the V and J ends lie 17 bases apart.

The library was obtained by the immunoSEQ multiplex PCR assay. TCRdb retrieved this table from immuneACCESS and kept in-frame rearrangements only. Not all clones are present; in checked studies, unresolved V genes account for under half, and no reason is known for the remainder. Recorded for this sample are 60,000 or so clones; roughly 94% of them occurred a single time. The top ten clonotypes cover under 2% of the sample. This clonotype was sampled from a human donor with breast cancer. This specimen was acquired from a patient treated with IRX-2 immunotherapy. The chain uses TRBV29-1 and TRBJ1-2, and possibly TRBD1, on 6 matching bases. The DNA is TGCAGCGTTGAACCAAGAAGACAGGTGATCTATGGCTACACCTTC. Its protein is CSVEPRRQVIYGYTF.